This TCR beta chain was identified in a study of somatic mutations in cytotoxic T cells in rheumatoid arthritis. Whole-study context: Blood (roughly 33 ml EDTA) from each patient was taken right after diagnosis, before any treatment. Study-wide findings and caveats: Any difference in CD8+ T-cell clonality between patients who had rheumatoid arthritis and healthy controls who were age-matched was not statistically significant. No age-related increase in CD8+ clonality was seen in healthy controls, but one was seen in rheumatoid arthritis patients.

The CDR3 has 14 amino acids. The V end lost 4 bases, the J end lost 9 bases, and 17 bases lay between the germline ends. Germline CDR1 SGDLS, CDR2 YYNGEE. By sample fraction, this clone is medium-sized. Antigen specificity is unknown. Using positive magnetic bead selection on an AutoMACS, CD4+ and CD8+ cells were isolated, after which their purity was checked by flow cytometry. Data came from immunoSEQ multiplex PCR; TCRdb stores just in-frame clones and leaves some out. The table lists 15,000 to 20,000 clones, roughly three quarters of them singletons. The sequence was collected from an adult with rheumatoid arthritis. The sequenced material came from CD8+ T cells sorted from blood. The V and J genes are TRBV9 and TRBJ2-1; tentatively, D is TRBD1 or TRBD2 (5 bases each). The CDR3 DNA reads TGTGCCAGCAGCCCCCCTATCGGGGCTCTTGAGCAGTTCTTC. Translating it yields CASSPPIGALEQFF.